This T cell receptor beta chain comes out of a study of shared clonotypes between healthy human individuals. The protocol was immunoSEQ multiplex PCR, while the TCRdb copy is restricted to in-frame clones and leaves out a portion. Of about 330,000 clones detected, 87% appear once; the ten largest clones hold 15% to 20%. The V and J ends lost 5 bases and 2 bases, in that order; junction bases with no gene match: 4. The CDR3 loop spans 14 amino acids. The germline CDR1 and CDR2 sequences are SGHVS and FQNEAQ. Whole-study results and caveats: The researchers took only blood, and tissue repertoires probably look different.

Concerning this clone: Its target is unknown.

The TCR originated in a man younger than 30 in good health. The rearrangement uses TRBV7-8 and TRBJ1-1; 8 bases match TRBD1. Sample: memory CD8+ T cells sorted from blood. The subset denotes: CD45RO+ cells pooled with CCR7-negative TemRA cells. This CDR3 reads CASSRGQGNTEAFF. In DNA form, the CDR3 reads TGTGCCAGCAGCCGTGGACAGGGCAACACTGAAGCTTTCTTT. Based on the CDR3 plus reference TRBV7-8 and TRBJ1-1, the full variable domain is GAGVSQSPRYKVAKRGQDVALRCDPISGHVSLFWYQQALGQGPEFLTYFQNEAQLDKSGLPSDRFFAERPEGSVSTLKIQRTQQEDSAVYLCASSRGQGNTEAFFGQGTRLTVV.